This T cell receptor beta chain was captured by sequencing in a study of technical replicates of blood from a few donors. Assay: immunoSEQ multiplex PCR; the TCRdb copy retains only in-frame clones and omits some. The top ten hold 0.15% to 0.25% of the sample, which has about 61,000 clones, 97% seen once. The material sequenced was T cells isolated from PBMCs. This receptor was identified in a human donor in good health.

The CDR3 spells CAISGGIGQGDGYTF. In nucleotides, the CDR3 is TGTGCCATCAGTGGGGGCATCGGCCAGGGGGATGGCTACACCTTC. The chain carries TRBV10-3 and TRBJ1-2, with 7 bases that match TRBD1. V was clipped by 4 bases and J by 6 bases; unmatched bases: 11. Germline CDR1 and CDR2: ENHRY and SYGVKD. CDR3 size: 15 residues.